The clone carrying this T cell receptor (beta chain) appeared once. Its antigen is not identified. V lost 1 base and J 5 bases, leaving 15 bases between the germline ends. This CDR3 has 15 amino acids. CDR1 is SQVTM and CDR2 is ANQGSEA in the germline V gene. This sample was included in a study of cytomegalovirus exposure and HLA in healthy donors. PCR used 60 Vbeta primers and 13 Jbeta primers. This table comes from immunoSEQ multiplex PCR, and its TCRdb copy is limited to in-frame clones, with some not included. The sample includes around 80,000 clones, over 65% seen only once; the top ten take 4% to 5%. Broader study findings: The study dropped some indistinguishable V segments, TRBV6-2 and TRBV6-3 among them. A later analysis by the authors found several of the most significant clusters apparently linked to common viral pathogens. In a later analysis, TCR beta V- and J-gene trimming showed a link to a missense DCLRE1C variant.

This TCR was sampled from a man aged 40-50 years in good health and CMV-seronegative. The rearrangement joins TRBV29-1 to TRBJ2-1; maybe TRBD1 (8 bases). The source material was PBMCs. For the CDR3, the DNA is TGCAGCGTTGAAGGGCGACAGGGGAGGGACAATGAGCAGTTCTTC. It specifies CSVEGRQGRDNEQFF.